The present T cell receptor beta chain was sequenced within a study of T cells in Graves' hyperthyroidism and ophthalmopathy. Broader study findings: Using 13 V-J features, a model discriminated ophthalmopathy from stable hyperthyroidism.

Authors of the study amplified TCR beta CDR3 regions from RNA transcripts. During a first-round RT-PCR of the TCR CDR3, the HTBI primer set was used. TCRdb independently ran MiXCR on the multiplex PCR reads; one entry per CDR3 protein. The sample has approximately 370,000 distinct CDR3 sequences; approximately 17% are singletons. At least ten counts were recorded for this clonotype. The antigen is undetermined. The sample consisted of blood. The sequence derives from a woman in her thirties with Graves' hyperthyroidism that later progressed to Graves' ophthalmopathy.

CDR3 in DNA: TGTGCCAGCAGTTATCGTCTGGGTAACACTGAAGCTTTCTTT. Translating it yields CASSYRLGNTEAFF. The chain is built from TRBV6-2 or TRBV6-3 and TRBJ1-1; D is unresolved. V dropped 3 bases and J dropped 2 bases, with 10 bases sitting between them. The CDR3 totals 14 residues. Germline loops: CDR1 MNHEY, CDR2 SVGEGT.